Included here is one TCR beta chain sequence, with context. Its antigen remains unknown. The data belong to a study of cytomegalovirus exposure and HLA in healthy donors. CDR3 length equals 15 residues. Germline assignment: CDR1 MGHRA and CDR2 YSYEKL. Trimming took 0 bases from V and 8 from J, leaving 14 bases between them. Primers included in the PCR were 60 Vbeta and 13 Jbeta primers. Sequencing used immunoSEQ multiplex PCR; TCRdb keeps in-frame clones, though not all of them. The sample holds 150,000 to 200,000 clones, less than 90% seen once. Study results and caveats: A link between a missense DCLRE1C variant and TCR beta V- and J-gene trimming emerged from a later analysis. Cytomegalovirus association was listed for 164 TCR beta chains. In vitro data verified a few CMV-associated chains as specific for CMV antigens.

Sequenced material: PBMCs. The chain recombines TRBV4-1 with TRBJ2-1; tentative D call: TRBD1 (6 bases). The receptor was isolated from a male donor in good health and CMV-seropositive. The chain's CDR3 is CASSQERTEYYEQFF. The CDR3 DNA reads TGCGCCAGCAGCCAAGAGAGGACAGAATATTATGAGCAGTTCTTC.